Listed below are T cell receptor beta chains from one sample, sequenced in a study of blood T cell repertoires in COVID-19. Clones were sequenced by immunoSEQ multiplex PCR, and TCRdb holds only the in-frame ones, with some missing. This table has approximately 160,000 clones, 70% to 90% appearing once. Sequenced input: peripheral blood. Receptor source: a man aged 50-59 years with active or convalescent COVID-19. The CDR3 runs from the conserved cysteine through the conserved F or W. A D gene is named only where the DNA matches it firmly. Size is omitted from some rows. Given values are once, few, many or a class for expanded clones.

J: TRBJ2-3; size: once; V: TRBV7-9; D: -; DNA: TGTGCCAGCAGAGAGGACAACACAGATACGCAGTATTTT; CDR3: CASREDNTDTQYF
J: TRBJ1-5; size: -; V: TRBV21-1; D: -; DNA: TGTGCCTCGCTAGGCGGACACGCCAATCAGCCCCAGCATTTT; CDR3: CASLGGHANQPQHF
J: TRBJ2-7; size: -; V: TRBV11-3; D: -; DNA: TGTGCCAGCAGCTTATATAGCGGCCAGGGCTACGAGCAGTACTTC; CDR3: CASSLYSGQGYEQYF
J: TRBJ1-4; size: few; V: TRBV9; D: -; DNA: TGTGCCAGCAGCGCCCTTCCTAATGAAAAACTGTTTTTT; CDR3: CASSALPNEKLFF
J: TRBJ1-3; size: once; V: TRBV7-9; D: -; DNA: TGTGCCAGCAGCTTGGTGAGCTCTGGAAACACCATATATTTT; CDR3: CASSLVSSGNTIYF
J: TRBJ1-5; size: -; V: TRBV2; D: TRBD1; DNA: TGTGCCAGCAGAGCCCCGGGACAGATAACGAGAAGTCAGCCCCAGCATTTT; CDR3: CASRAPGQITRSQPQHF
J: TRBJ2-7; size: -; V: TRBV28; D: TRBD2; DNA: TGTGCCAGCAGGCGGGCGGGAGGAGAAAGGGGCGAGCAGTACTTC; CDR3: CASRRAGGERGEQYF
J: TRBJ1-3; size: -; V: TRBV5-4; D: -; DNA: TGTGCCAGCAGCTCAGGACTACCCGCTGGAAACACCATATATTTT; CDR3: CASSSGLPAGNTIYF
J: TRBJ1-5; size: -; V: TRBV27; D: TRBD1; DNA: TGTGCCAGCAGTTTAGCAGGGGGCCATCAGCCCCAGCATTTT; CDR3: CASSLAGGHQPQHF
J: TRBJ1-2; size: -; V: TRBV11-2; D: TRBD1; DNA: TGTGCCAGCAGCCCCCGCCCCGGGGACAGGGAGGCCTATGGCTACACCTTC; CDR3: CASSPRPGDREAYGYTF
J: TRBJ1-1; size: once; V: TRBV11-3; D: -; DNA: TGTGCCAGCAGCTCTTCCAGGGGACGTAACACTGAAGCTTTCTTT; CDR3: CASSSSRGRNTEAFF
J: TRBJ1-1; size: many; V: TRBV11-2; D: -; DNA: TGTGCCAGCGGGAATTCAGGGGTGAACACTGAAGCTTTCTTT; CDR3: CASGNSGVNTEAFF
J: TRBJ1-2; size: once; V: TRBV13; D: TRBD1; DNA: TGTGCCAGCAGCCTCCGGGACAGGGACCCTTATGGCTACACCTTC; CDR3: CASSLRDRDPYGYTF
J: TRBJ2-3; size: -; V: TRBV9; D: TRBD2; DNA: TGTGCCAGCAGCGTAGCCCCTCTAGCGGGAGGGCCGGGAGATACGCAGTATTTT; CDR3: CASSVAPLAGGPGDTQYF
J: TRBJ1-6; size: -; V: TRBV5-6; D: -; DNA: TGTGCCAGCAGCCTTCGGACAGCTGGGGGTGGTGTACCCCTCCACTTT; CDR3: CASSLRTAGGGVPLHF
J: TRBJ2-7; size: few; V: TRBV6-2/TRBV6-3; D: TRBD1; DNA: TGTGCCAGCAGTAACTACAGGGGGCTCTACGAGCAGTACTTC; CDR3: CASSNYRGLYEQYF
J: TRBJ1-2; size: few; V: TRBV27; D: -; DNA: TGTGCCAGCCGGAGGAGCGGGTCCAACTATGGCTACACCTTC; CDR3: CASRRSGSNYGYTF
J: TRBJ1-1; size: -; V: TRBV3-1/TRBV3-2; D: TRBD1; DNA: TGTGCCAGCAGTCTGACAGGGTTGAACACTGAAGCTTTCTTT; CDR3: CASSLTGLNTEAFF
J: TRBJ1-5; size: -; V: TRBV15; D: TRBD1; DNA: TGTGCCACCAGCAGAGATAGGCACAGGGGACAGCCCCAGCATTTT; CDR3: CATSRDRHRGQPQHF
J: TRBJ2-1; size: few; V: TRBV10-2; D: TRBD2; DNA: TGCGCCAGCAGTGAGCCCAGCGGGAGGGCCCTCAATGAGCAGTTCTTC; CDR3: CASSEPSGRALNEQFF
J: TRBJ1-2; size: -; V: TRBV11-3; D: -; DNA: TGTGCCAGCAGCTTAGTGACGGCTAGCTATGGCTACACCTTC; CDR3: CASSLVTASYGYTF
J: TRBJ2-2; size: -; V: TRBV6-5; D: -; DNA: TGTGCCAGCAGTTACTCGACCAGGCCCCCCGGGGAGCTGTTTTTT; CDR3: CASSYSTRPPGELFF
J: TRBJ1-3; size: -; V: TRBV7-2; D: TRBD1; DNA: TGTGCCAGCAGGGACAGGAGCTCTGGAAACACCATATATTTT; CDR3: CASRDRSSGNTIYF
J: TRBJ2-7; size: few; V: TRBV7-9; D: -; DNA: TGTGCCAGCAGCATCACTAGCTACGAGCAGTACTTC; CDR3: CASSITSYEQYF
J: TRBJ1-3; size: -; V: TRBV28; D: TRBD1; DNA: TGTGCCAGCAGACCGACAGGGGTTTATGGAAACACCATATATTTT; CDR3: CASRPTGVYGNTIYF
J: TRBJ1-4; size: -; V: TRBV6-6; D: TRBD1; DNA: TGTGCCAGCAGTTCCTTCGACAGGGGGAACGAAAAACTGTTTTTT; CDR3: CASSSFDRGNEKLFF
J: TRBJ2-7; size: -; V: TRBV7-6; D: -; DNA: TGTGCCAGCAGCCCCCTATACGAGCAGTACTTC; CDR3: CASSPLYEQYF
J: TRBJ1-4; size: -; V: TRBV2; D: TRBD1; DNA: TGTGCCAGCAGGTGGGACAGTTATGAAAAACTGTTTTTT; CDR3: CASRWDSYEKLFF
J: TRBJ2-7; size: -; V: TRBV10-2; D: TRBD2; DNA: TGCGCCAGTAGCGGGAGACACTACGAGCAGTACTTC; CDR3: CASSGRHYEQYF
J: TRBJ1-4; size: once; V: TRBV6-6; D: -; DNA: TGTGCCAGCACTTCGGGCGGACAGCTTAATGAAAAACTGTTTTTT; CDR3: CASTSGGQLNEKLFF
J: TRBJ2-1; size: -; V: TRBV6-5; D: TRBD1; DNA: TGTGCCAGCACCAGGACAGGCATGAACAATGAGCAGTTCTTC; CDR3: CASTRTGMNNEQFF
J: TRBJ1-5; size: -; V: TRBV2; D: -; DNA: TGTGCCAGCAGTTCCGGGACACCCAATCAGCCCCAGCATTTT; CDR3: CASSSGTPNQPQHF
J: TRBJ2-1; size: -; V: TRBV11-3; D: TRBD2; DNA: TGTGCCAGCAGCCCGACGACTAGCGGGAGGGCAACCTACAATGAGCAGTTCTTC; CDR3: CASSPTTSGRATYNEQFF
J: TRBJ2-7; size: few; V: TRBV7-2; D: -; DNA: TGTGCCAGCGTAGCCGTCGGGGGCAGGGGGAACGAGCAGTACTTC; CDR3: CASVAVGGRGNEQYF
J: TRBJ2-5; size: -; V: TRBV7-6; D: TRBD2; DNA: TGTGCCAGCAGCTGGGGGGGACTACAAGAGACCCAGTACTTC; CDR3: CASSWGGLQETQYF